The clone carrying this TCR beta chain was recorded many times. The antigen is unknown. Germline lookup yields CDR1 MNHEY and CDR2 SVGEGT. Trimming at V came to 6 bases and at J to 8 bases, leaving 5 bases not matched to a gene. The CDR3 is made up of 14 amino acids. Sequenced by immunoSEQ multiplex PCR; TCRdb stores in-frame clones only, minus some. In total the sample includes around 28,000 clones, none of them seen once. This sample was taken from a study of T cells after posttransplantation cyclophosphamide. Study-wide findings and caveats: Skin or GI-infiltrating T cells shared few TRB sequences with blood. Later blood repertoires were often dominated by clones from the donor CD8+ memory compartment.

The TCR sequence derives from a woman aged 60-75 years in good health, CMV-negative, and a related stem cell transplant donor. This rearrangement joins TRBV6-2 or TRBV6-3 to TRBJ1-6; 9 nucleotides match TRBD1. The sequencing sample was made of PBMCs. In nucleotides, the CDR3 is TGTGCCAGCAGGCCGCGGGACAGGGATTCACCCCTCCACTTT. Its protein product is CASRPRDRDSPLHF.